These T cell receptor beta chains were read from a single sample in a study of cytomegalovirus exposure and HLA in healthy donors. Profiled with immunoSEQ multiplex PCR; TCRdb holds only in-frame clones, not every one. The sample consists of hundreds of thousands of clones, roughly 78% of them appearing once. Material: PBMCs. The source of these receptors is a boy between 10 and 17 years old in good health and CMV-seronegative. Both conserved end residues are part of each CDR3. The D gene is left open where the match is weak. Expanded clones get a size class; other rows say once, few or many, or leave the size out.

TRBJ2-1 - TRBV29-1 - TGCAGCGTTAGGCGGGGAATTTACAATGAGCAGTTCTTC CSVRRGIYNEQFF
TRBJ2-1 - TRBV11-2 - TGTGCCAGCAGCTCGGGACTTTATCGAACTATCGAGCAGTTCTTC CASSSGLYRTIEQFF
TRBJ2-7 - TRBV5-5 TRBD1 TGTGCCAGCAGCGCAGGGACAGCCTCCTCCTACGAGCAGTACTTC CASSAGTASSYEQYF
TRBJ1-5 - TRBV9 - TGTGCCAGCCAATCGAGGGAGTCGAATAGCAATCAGCCCCAGCATTTT CASQSRESNSNQPQHF
TRBJ2-1 - TRBV29-1 TRBD2 TGCAGCGCTGGACTAGCGGTACACAATGAGCAGTTCTTC CSAGLAVHNEQFF
TRBJ2-7 - TRBV14 TRBD2 TGTGCCAGCAGCCAATTTCCTAGCGGGAAATACGAGCAGTACTTC CASSQFPSGKYEQYF
TRBJ2-1 - TRBV11-2 TRBD2 TGTGCCAGCAACGAGGGACTAGCAGTTAGGAATGAGCAGTTCTTC CASNEGLAVRNEQFF
TRBJ1-1 once TRBV2 - TGTGCCAGCAGCTACAGGATGAACACTGAAGCTTTCTTT CASSYRMNTEAFF
TRBJ2-7 few TRBV7-9 TRBD1 TGTGCCAGCAGCCCCCGATTGGACAGGGGAGGCGAGCAGTACTTC CASSPRLDRGGEQYF
TRBJ1-1 - TRBV2 - TGTGCCAGCGGCCCGGCGGGTCTCGGGTTTACTGAAGCTTTCTTT CASGPAGLGFTEAFF
TRBJ2-3 - TRBV4-1 - TGCGCCAGCAGCCAAGGCGGCGTTCCCACAGATACGCAGTATTTT CASSQGGVPTDTQYF
TRBJ2-7 - TRBV25-1 TRBD1 TGTGCCAGCAGTCGGGACAGGGAGGGGTCCTACGAGCAGTACTTC CASSRDREGSYEQYF
TRBJ1-3 - TRBV6-5 - TGTGCCAGCAGCCCCGTCGCTGGAAACACCATATATTTT CASSPVAGNTIYF
TRBJ2-1 few TRBV27 - TGTGCCAGCAGTTTCGGCCTGCAGGGGAAGCAGTTCTTC CASSFGLQGKQFF
TRBJ2-7 - TRBV15 - TGTGCCACCAGCCGCGGGACGGGTGGCTACGAGCAGTACTTC CATSRGTGGYEQYF
TRBJ2-1 - TRBV9 - TGTGCCAGCAGCGTAGGGGTTACGTGGGGCGATGAGCAGTTCTTC CASSVGVTWGDEQFF
TRBJ2-1 - TRBV30 - TGTGCCTGGGGAGGGAGTGCTTTCGTGAATGAGCAGTTCTTC CAWGGSAFVNEQFF
TRBJ2-1 - TRBV19 TRBD2 TGTGCCAGTAGTACCTCGCCGACTAGCGGGGGGTACAATGAGCAGTTCTTC CASSTSPTSGGYNEQFF
TRBJ1-2 - TRBV29-1 TRBD1 TGCAGCGTTGAAGACTTCGGGCAGGGGGCCCCTCGAGGCTACACCTTC CSVEDFGQGAPRGYTF
TRBJ1-5 once TRBV27 - TGTGCCAGCAGTTACTTGGGAGGGGAGGATCAGCCCCAGCATTTT CASSYLGGEDQPQHF
TRBJ1-1 - TRBV5-6 - TGTGCCAGCAGCTTGGTGCCGGGGTACACTGAAGCTTTCTTT CASSLVPGYTEAFF
TRBJ1-1 - TRBV7-9 TRBD1 TGTGCCAGCAGCACTCGACAGGGGGCGCTTAGTCCAAACACTGAAGCTTTCTTT CASSTRQGALSPNTEAFF
TRBJ1-1 - TRBV7-2 - TGTGCCAGCAGCGCCTTCAGCACTGAAGCTTTCTTT CASSAFSTEAFF
TRBJ1-4 few TRBV7-6 - TGTGCCAGCAGAGGGCGGAGGGGTGATGAAAAACTGTTTTTT CASRGRRGDEKLFF
TRBJ1-2 - TRBV5-1 - TGCGCCAGCAGCTTGGGCGGACAGCTCTATGGCTACACCTTC CASSLGGQLYGYTF
TRBJ1-4 - TRBV11-2 - TGTGCCAGCAGCTTATATTATGAAAAACTGTTTTTT CASSLYYEKLFF
TRBJ2-5 - TRBV7-6 TRBD1 TGTGCCAGCAGCTCCTATTGGCACAGGGGAGTAGGGACCCAGTACTTC CASSSYWHRGVGTQYF
TRBJ1-1 - TRBV27 - TGTGCCAGCAGGGGGCATGGACACCTGAACACTGAAGCTTTCTTT CASRGHGHLNTEAFF
TRBJ1-1 - TRBV5-1 - TGCGCCAGCAGCTTCGACAGCCGAAACACTGAAGCTTTCTTT CASSFDSRNTEAFF
TRBJ2-5 - TRBV7-7 TRBD2 TGTGCTAGCAGCTTACAACCCTCCAGCGGGGGGGTGGGGGAGACCCAGTACTTC CASSLQPSSGGVGETQYF
TRBJ1-3 - TRBV30 - TGTGCCTGGAGTGTACCCGGGGGGTTATTCTCTGGAAACACCATATATTTT CAWSVPGGLFSGNTIYF
TRBJ2-7 few TRBV13 TRBD1 TGTGCCAGCAGCGTGGGACAGCGCGAGCAGTACTTC CASSVGQREQYF
TRBJ1-6 - TRBV5-1 - TGCGCCAGCAGCTTGACAGGGCAAAATTCACCCCTCCACTTT CASSLTGQNSPLHF
TRBJ2-2 - TRBV5-6 TRBD2 TGTGCCAGCAGCTTGCAGGGACTAGCGGTTTCATACACCGGGGAGCTGTTTTTT CASSLQGLAVSYTGELFF
TRBJ1-1 - TRBV25-1 TRBD1 TGTGCCAGCTACAAGACAGGGATCGCTGAAGCTTTCTTT CASYKTGIAEAFF
TRBJ1-6 - TRBV7-9 - TGTGCCAGCAGCCCCCTCGCGGGGGCTGGGTCACCCCTCCACTTT CASSPLAGAGSPLHF
TRBJ2-7 - TRBV10-1 - TGCGCCAGCAGTGAGAGGCAGGGGTACTACGAGCAGTACTTC CASSERQGYYEQYF
TRBJ2-5 - TRBV11-1 - TGTGCCAGCAGCTTAGATTATCGGCAGGGCCTACAAGAGACCCAGTACTTC CASSLDYRQGLQETQYF
TRBJ1-1 once TRBV5-4 - TGTGCCAGCAGCTCCGCCCCCTGGGGCATGAACACTGAAGCTTTCTTT CASSSAPWGMNTEAFF
TRBJ1-1 - TRBV27 - TGTGCCAGCAGTTTACGGGGGACCACTGAAGCTTTCTTT CASSLRGTTEAFF
TRBJ2-7 - TRBV6-1 TRBD2 TGTGCCAGCCTTAAAGCGGGACTGGGCTACGAGCAGTACTTC CASLKAGLGYEQYF
TRBJ2-7 - TRBV27 TRBD2 TGTGCCAGCAGTTTACTAGCGGGAGTACCCTACGAGCAGTACTTC CASSLLAGVPYEQYF
TRBJ2-7 - TRBV5-4 TRBD1 TGTGCCAGCAGCTTCGGACAGGGCTTCTCCTACGAGCAGTACTTC CASSFGQGFSYEQYF
TRBJ2-2 - TRBV5-1 TRBD2 TGCGCCAGCAGCTTGGAAGTAGGACGGGGGGGCCCCGGGGAGCTGTTTTTT CASSLEVGRGGPGELFF
TRBJ1-2 - TRBV11-3 - TGTGCCAGCAGCTTAGACGCGCGAGTCTATGGCTACACCTTC CASSLDARVYGYTF